This paragraph covers one T cell receptor (beta chain) sequence. Alopecia areata patients provided lesional scalp punch biopsies and peripheral blood, both collected for the study. Reverse transcription of extracted RNA yielded cDNA, which provided the sequencing template. This table comes from immunoSEQ multiplex PCR, and its TCRdb copy is limited to in-frame clones, with some not included. The sample holds some 200,000 clones, approximately 56% seen once. The germline V gene encodes CDR1 SGHTA and CDR2 FQGNSA. Trimming cost V 5 bases and J 2 bases; bases outside gene matches: 16. CDR3 length: 18 amino acids. This sample is part of a study of CD8+ T cells in alopecia areata. Study-level information: People stayed on tofacitinib for 6 to 18 months, then stopped the drug for 6 months.

The origin of this receptor is a human donor with alopecia areata. The genes are TRBV7-2 and TRBJ2-7, with 9 bases lining up with TRBD2. The specimen was CD4+ T cells sorted from blood, collected at week 0. The chain's CDR3 is CASSHRTAGGRKTYEQYF. The CDR3 coding sequence is TGTGCCAGCAGCCATCGAACCGCGGGGGGGCGAAAAACCTACGAGCAGTACTTC.